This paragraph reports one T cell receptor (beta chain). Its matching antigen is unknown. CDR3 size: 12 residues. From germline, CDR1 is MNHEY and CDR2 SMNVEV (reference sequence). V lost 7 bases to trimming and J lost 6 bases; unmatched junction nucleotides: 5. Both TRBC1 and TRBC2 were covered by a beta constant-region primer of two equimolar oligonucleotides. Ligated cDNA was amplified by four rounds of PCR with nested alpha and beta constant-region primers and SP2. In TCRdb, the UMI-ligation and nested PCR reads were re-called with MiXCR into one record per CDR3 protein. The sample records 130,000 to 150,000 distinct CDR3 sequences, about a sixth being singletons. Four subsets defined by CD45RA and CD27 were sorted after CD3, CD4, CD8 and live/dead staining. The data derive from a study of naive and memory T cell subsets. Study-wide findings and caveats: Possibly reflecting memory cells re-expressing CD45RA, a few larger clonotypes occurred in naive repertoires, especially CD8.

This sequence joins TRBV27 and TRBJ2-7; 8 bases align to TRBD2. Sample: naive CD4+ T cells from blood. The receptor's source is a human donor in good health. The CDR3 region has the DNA TGTGCCAGCACCGGGAGGGCCGGCGAGCAGTACTTC. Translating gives CASTGRAGEQYF.